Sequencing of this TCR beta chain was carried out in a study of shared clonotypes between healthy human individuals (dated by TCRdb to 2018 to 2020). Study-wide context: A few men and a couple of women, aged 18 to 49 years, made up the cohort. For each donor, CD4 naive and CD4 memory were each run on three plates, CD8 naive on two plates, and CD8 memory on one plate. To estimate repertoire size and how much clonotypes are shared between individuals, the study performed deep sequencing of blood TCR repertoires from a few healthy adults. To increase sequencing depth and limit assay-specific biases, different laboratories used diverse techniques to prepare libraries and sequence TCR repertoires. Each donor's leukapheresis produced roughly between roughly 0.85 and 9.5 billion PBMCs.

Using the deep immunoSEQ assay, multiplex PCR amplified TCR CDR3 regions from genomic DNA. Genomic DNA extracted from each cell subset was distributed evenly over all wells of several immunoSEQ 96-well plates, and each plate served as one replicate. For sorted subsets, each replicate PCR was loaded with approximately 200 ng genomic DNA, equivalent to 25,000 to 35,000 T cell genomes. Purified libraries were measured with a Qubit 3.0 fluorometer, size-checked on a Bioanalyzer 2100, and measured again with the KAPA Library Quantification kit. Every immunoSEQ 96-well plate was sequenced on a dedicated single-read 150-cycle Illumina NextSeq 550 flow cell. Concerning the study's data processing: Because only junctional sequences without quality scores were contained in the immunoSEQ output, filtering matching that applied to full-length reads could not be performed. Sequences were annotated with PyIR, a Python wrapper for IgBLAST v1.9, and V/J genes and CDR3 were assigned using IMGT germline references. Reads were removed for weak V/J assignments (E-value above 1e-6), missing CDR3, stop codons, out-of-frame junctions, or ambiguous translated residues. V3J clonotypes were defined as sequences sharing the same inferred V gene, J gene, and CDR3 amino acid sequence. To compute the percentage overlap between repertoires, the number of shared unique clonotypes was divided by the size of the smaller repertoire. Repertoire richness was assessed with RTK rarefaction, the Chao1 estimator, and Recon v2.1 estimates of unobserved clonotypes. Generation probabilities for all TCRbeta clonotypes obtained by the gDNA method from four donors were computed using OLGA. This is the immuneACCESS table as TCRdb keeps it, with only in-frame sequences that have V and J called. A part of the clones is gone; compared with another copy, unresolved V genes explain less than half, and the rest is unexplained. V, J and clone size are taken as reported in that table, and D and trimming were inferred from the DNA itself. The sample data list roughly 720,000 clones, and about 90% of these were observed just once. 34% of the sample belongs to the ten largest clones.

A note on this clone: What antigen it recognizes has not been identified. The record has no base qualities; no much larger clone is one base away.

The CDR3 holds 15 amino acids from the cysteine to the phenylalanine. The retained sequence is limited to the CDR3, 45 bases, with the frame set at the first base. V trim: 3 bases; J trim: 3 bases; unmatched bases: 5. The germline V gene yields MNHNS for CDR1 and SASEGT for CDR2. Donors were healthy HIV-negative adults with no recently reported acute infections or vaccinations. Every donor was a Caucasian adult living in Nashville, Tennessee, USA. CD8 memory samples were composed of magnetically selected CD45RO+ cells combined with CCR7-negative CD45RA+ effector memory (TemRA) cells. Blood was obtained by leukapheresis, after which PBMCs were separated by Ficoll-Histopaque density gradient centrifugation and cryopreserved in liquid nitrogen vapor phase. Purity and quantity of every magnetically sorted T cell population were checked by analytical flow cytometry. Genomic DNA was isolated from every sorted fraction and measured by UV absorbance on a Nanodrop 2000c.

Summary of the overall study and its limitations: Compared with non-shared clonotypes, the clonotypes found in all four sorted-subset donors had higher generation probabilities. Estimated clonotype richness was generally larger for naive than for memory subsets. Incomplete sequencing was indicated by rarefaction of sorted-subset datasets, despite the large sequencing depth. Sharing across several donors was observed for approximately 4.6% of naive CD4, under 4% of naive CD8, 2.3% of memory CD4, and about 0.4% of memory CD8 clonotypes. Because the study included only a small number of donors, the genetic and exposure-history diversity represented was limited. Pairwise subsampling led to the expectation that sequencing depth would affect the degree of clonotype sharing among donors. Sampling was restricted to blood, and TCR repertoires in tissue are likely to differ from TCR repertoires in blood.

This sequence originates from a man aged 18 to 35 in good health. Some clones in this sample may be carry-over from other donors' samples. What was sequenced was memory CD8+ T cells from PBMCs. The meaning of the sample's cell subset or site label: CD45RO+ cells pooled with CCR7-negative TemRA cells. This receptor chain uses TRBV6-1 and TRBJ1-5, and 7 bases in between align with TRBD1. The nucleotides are TGTGCCAGCAGTGAGTGGGGACAGACCAATCAGCCCCAGCATTTT. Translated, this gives CASSEWGQTNQPQHF.